This T cell receptor beta chain was sequenced during a study of cytomegalovirus exposure and HLA in healthy donors. CDR3 size: 14 residues. The J segment lost 15 bases and the V segment lost 0 bases, leaving 7 bases of the junction unmatched. Germline assignment: CDR1 SGHKS and CDR2 YYEKEE (reference sequence). Remarks on this clone: Its matching antigen is unknown.

Primers: 60 Vbeta forward and 13 Jbeta reverse. Profiling relied on immunoSEQ multiplex PCR, and the TCRdb table lists in-frame clones only, not all of them. The sample shows 200,000 or so clones, roughly 87% of them seen only once. Study conclusions and caveats: Generally TCR sequences proved uncommon, though certain public TCRs appeared in numerous donors. In a later analysis, an Asian-associated ancestry cluster reportedly showed fewer N-insertions than the roughly 730-donor mean.

This chain joins TRBV5-5 and TRBJ2-1, with 12 positions matching TRBD2. The TCR originated in a girl less than two years old in good health and CMV-seronegative. Sequences were obtained from PBMCs. CDR3 coding DNA: TGTGCCAGCAGCTTGGTTGCTAGCGGGAGGGGGGGGTTCTTC. This sequence encodes CASSLVASGRGGFF. The full variable domain, its missing parts supplied by reference TRBV5-5 and TRBJ2-1, is DAGVTQSPTHLIKTRGQQVTLRCSPISGHKSVSWYQQVLGQGPQFIFQYYEKEERGRGNFPDRFSARQFPNYSSELNVNALLLGDSALYLCASSLVASGRGGFFGPGTRLTVL.